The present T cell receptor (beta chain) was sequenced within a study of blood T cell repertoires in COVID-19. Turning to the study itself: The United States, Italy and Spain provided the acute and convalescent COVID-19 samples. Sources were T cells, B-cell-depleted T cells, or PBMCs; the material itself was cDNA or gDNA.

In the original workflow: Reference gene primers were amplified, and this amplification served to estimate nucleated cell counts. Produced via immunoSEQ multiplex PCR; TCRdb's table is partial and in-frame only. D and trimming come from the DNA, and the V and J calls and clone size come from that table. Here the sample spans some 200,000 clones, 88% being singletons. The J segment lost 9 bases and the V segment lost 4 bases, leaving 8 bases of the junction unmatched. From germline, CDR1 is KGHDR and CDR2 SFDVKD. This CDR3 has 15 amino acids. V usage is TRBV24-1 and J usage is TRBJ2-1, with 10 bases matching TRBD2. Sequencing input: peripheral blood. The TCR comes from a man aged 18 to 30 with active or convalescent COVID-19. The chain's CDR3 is CATSDPSGRAGEQFF. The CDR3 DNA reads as TGTGCCACCAGTGACCCCAGCGGGAGGGCGGGTGAGCAGTTCTTC.